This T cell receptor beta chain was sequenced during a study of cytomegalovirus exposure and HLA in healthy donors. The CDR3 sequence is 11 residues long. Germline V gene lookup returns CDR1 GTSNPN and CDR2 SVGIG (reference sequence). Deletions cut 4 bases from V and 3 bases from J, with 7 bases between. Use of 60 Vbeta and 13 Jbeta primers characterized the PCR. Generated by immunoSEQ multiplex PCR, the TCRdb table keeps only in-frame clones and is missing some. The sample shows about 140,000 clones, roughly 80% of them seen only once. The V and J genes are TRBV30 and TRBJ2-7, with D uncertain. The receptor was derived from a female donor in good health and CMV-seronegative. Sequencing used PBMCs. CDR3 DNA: TGTGCCTGGAATCGAGACTACGAGCAGTACTTC. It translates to CAWNRDYEQYF.